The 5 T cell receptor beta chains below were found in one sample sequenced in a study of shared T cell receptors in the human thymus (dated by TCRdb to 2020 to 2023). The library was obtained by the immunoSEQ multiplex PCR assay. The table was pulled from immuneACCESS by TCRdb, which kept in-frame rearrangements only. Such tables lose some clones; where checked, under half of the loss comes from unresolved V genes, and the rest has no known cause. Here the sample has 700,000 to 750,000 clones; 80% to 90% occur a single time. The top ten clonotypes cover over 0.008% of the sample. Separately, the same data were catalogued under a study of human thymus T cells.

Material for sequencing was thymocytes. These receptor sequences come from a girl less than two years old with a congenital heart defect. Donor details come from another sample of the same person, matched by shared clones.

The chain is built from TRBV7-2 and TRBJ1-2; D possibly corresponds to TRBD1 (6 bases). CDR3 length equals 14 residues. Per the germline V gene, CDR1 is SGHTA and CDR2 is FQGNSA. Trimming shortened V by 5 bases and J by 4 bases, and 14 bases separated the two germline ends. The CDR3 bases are TGTGCCAGCAGCCCTAGACAGGCTGCCTATGGCTACACCTTC. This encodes CASSPRQAAYGYTF.

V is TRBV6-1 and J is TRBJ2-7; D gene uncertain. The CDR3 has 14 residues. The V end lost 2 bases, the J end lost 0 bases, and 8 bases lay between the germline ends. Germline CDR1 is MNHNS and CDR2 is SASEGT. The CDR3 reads CASSEKSGSYEQYF. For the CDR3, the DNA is TGTGCCAGCAGTGAAAAATCCGGCTCCTACGAGCAGTACTTC.

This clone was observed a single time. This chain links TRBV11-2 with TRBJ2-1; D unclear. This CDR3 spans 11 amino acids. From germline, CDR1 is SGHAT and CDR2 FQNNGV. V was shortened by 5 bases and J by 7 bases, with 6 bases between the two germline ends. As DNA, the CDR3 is TGTGCCAGCAGCGCTACGAATGAGCAGTTCTTC. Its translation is CASSATNEQFF. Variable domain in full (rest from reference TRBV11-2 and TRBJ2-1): EAGVAQSPRYKIIEKRQSVAFWCNPISGHATLYWYQQILGQGPKLLIQFQNNGVVDDSQLPKDRFSAERLKGVDSTLKIQPAKLEDSAVYLCASSATNEQFFGPGTRLTVL.

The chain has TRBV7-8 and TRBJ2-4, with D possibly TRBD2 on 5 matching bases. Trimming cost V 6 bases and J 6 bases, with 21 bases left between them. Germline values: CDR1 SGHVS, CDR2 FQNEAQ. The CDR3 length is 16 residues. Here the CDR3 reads CASSHYEARGINIQYF. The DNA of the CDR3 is TGTGCCAGCAGTCACTACGAAGCCCGGGGTATAAACATTCAGTACTTC.

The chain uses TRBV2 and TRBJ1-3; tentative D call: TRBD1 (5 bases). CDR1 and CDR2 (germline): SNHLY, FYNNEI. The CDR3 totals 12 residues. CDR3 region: CGGGSSGNTIYF. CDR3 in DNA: TGTGGGGGGGGGAGCTCTGGAAACACCATATATTTT.